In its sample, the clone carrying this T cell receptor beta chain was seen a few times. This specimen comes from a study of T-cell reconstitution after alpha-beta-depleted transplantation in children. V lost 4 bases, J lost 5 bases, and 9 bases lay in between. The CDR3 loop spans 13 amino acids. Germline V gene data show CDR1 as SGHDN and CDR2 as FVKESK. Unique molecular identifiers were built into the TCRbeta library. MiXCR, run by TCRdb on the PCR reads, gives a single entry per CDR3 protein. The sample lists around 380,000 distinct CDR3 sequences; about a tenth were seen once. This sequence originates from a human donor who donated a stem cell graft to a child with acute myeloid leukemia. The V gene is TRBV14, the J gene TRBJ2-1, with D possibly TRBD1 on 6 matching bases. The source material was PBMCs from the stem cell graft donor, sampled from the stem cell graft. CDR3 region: CASSPRTDNEQFF. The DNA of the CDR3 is TGTGCCAGCAGCCCCAGGACAGACAATGAGCAGTTCTTC.